One T cell receptor beta chain is described in this entry. Per the germline V gene, CDR1 is DFQATT and CDR2 is SNEGSKA (reference sequence). V was shortened by 6 bases and J by 8 bases, with 17 bases between the two germline ends. The CDR3 totals 13 residues. The sample originates from a study of CD8 T cells in Susac syndrome. The overall study: Susac syndrome patients were untreated, on corticosteroids with some adding intravenous immunoglobulin, or on intravenous immunoglobulin only.

RNA amounts of roughly 0.5 to 1 ug underwent reverse transcription with random hexamers. TCRdb used MiXCR to reprocess the immunoSEQ multiplex PCR reads, holding one entry per CDR3 protein. The repertoire holds under 95,000 distinct CDR3 sequences, around 94% seen once, with about 0.28% in the top ten. TCR beta was sequenced from blood CD8+ and CD4+ T cells. This TCR was sampled from a human donor with Susac syndrome. Sequenced input: CD4+ T cells from PBMCs. V gene TRBV20-1 combines with J gene TRBJ2-4, with D perhaps matching TRBD1 or TRBD2 (6 bases each). Here the CDR3 DNA reads TGCAGTGCACGAATGGGGGGCCGCGACATTCAGTACTTC. Residues: CSARMGGRDIQYF.